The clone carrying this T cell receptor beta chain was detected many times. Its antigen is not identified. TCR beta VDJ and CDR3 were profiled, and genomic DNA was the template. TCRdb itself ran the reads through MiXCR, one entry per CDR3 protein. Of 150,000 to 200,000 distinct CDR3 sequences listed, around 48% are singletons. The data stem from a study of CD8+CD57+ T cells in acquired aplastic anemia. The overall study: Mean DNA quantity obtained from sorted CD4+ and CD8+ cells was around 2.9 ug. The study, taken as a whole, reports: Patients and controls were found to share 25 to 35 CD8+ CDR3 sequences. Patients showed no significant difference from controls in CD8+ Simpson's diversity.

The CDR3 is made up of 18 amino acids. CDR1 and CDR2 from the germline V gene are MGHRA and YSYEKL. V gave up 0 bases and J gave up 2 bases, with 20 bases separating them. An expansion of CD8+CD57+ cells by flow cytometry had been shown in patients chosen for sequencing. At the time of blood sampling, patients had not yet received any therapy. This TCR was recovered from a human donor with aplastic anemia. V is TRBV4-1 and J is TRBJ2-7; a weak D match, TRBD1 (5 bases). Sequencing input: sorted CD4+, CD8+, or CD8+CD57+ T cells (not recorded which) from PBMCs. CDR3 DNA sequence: TGCGCCAGCAGCCAAGATAGCAGGGTTGTATATCCCCCCTACGAGCAGTACTTC. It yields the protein CASSQDSRVVYPPYEQYF.